The entry that follows covers one T cell receptor (beta chain) sequence. It lacks a known antigen. No much larger clone exists at a distance of one base, and base qualities are not known. CDR1 and CDR2 were assigned from the germline V gene as SGHVS and FNYEAQ. The junction shows trimming of 6 bases on V and 1 base on J, plus 28 bases between the germline ends. The CDR3 spans 19 residues, from the cysteine through the phenylalanine. The entry retains the CDR3 DNA only, 57 bases that are in frame from base 1. Sample treatment or condition, as interpreted from the label and publication: allogeneic hematopoietic cell transplantation with graft depleted of TCRalphabeta T cells and CD19 B cells. Transplant recipients were children who received TCRalphabeta/CD19-depleted allogeneic hematopoietic cell grafts. These data belong to a study of T-cell reconstitution after alpha-beta-depleted transplantation in children (dated by TCRdb to the mid-2010s). General notes on the study: The study quantitatively tracked T-cell immune reconstitution after TCRalphabeta/CD19-depleted allogeneic hematopoietic cell transplantation in children using TCR repertoire profiling. The investigation overall reported the following: The apparently early alphabetaT-cell count recovery about two months after transplant was reportedly dependent on only several hundred rapidly expanded clones derived from non-depleted graft cells. In some patients, high TCRbeta diversity at day 60 was attributed to recipient T cells and intrathymic progenitors that had survived conditioning. Over subsequent months, a decline in hyperexpanded clone frequencies was noted, and after one year, T-cell counts and TCRbeta diversity were mostly ascribed to newly produced T cells.

The method was PCR. The reads were generated on an Illumina HiSeq 2500. TCR libraries were prepared with molecular barcoding, using unique molecular identifiers to normalize TCRbeta repertoire quantification. TCRdb reanalyzed the raw reads on its own, using fastp at Q25 for trimming and MiXCR for clone calling, and kept in-frame beta chains. Entries that share a CDR3 protein sequence are merged under the most common genes and DNA. The sample yields approximately 210,000 distinct CDR3 sequences; roughly 15% were counted once. The ten largest make up about two fifths of the sample. The source material was PBMCs, mostly from graft donor cells, sampled 360 days after TCRalphabeta/CD19-depleted stem cell transplant. This TCR was sampled from a male patient between 2 and 10 years old who had a stem cell transplant for acute lymphoblastic leukemia, so the T cells may come from the graft donor. The chain is assembled from TRBV7-6 and TRBJ2-7, with TRBD2 tentatively as D gene (5 bases match). The nucleotide sequence is TGTGCCAGCAGTTCACGAGGAGTCAGAGAGGGTGGGTGGTCCTACGAGCAGTACTTC. It is translated as CASSSRGVREGGWSYEQYF.